The T cell receptor (beta chain) described here comes from a study of PD-1 blockade in classical Hodgkin lymphoma. Study background: Administration of nivolumab to patients was at 3 mg/kg intravenously every 2 weeks.

Study-wide results and caveats: Baseline diversity resembling that of newly diagnosed patients was seen in complete responders. Relapsed/refractory patients reportedly had the lowest baseline TCR diversity, below newly diagnosed patients, who were below healthy donors. There was a significant rise in CD4+ TCR diversity by C4D1, with no such rise for CD8+.

Repertoires were generated with immunoSEQ multiplex PCR, while TCRdb's copy carries only in-frame clones and drops some. The table shows 25,000 to 30,000 clones, with around 84% occurring only once. The V gene end was trimmed by 3 bases and the J gene end by 7 bases; junction bases not matched to a gene: 8. CDR3 length: 15 residues. Germline loops: CDR1 SGHTA, CDR2 FQGTGA. This clone has just one count. Its antigen remains unknown. All patients relapsed after autologous stem cell transplantation, and brentuximab vedotin exposure varied. V usage is TRBV7-3 and J usage is TRBJ2-1; 8 positions match TRBD2. This TCR derives from a human donor with classical Hodgkin lymphoma. This specimen was peripheral blood mononuclear cells (PBMCs), taken before the second cycle of nivolumab. The DNA for the CDR3 is TGTGCCAGCAGCTTGTTGCGCGGGGGGAGGAATGAGCAGTTCTTC. Its translation: CASSLLRGGRNEQFF. The variable domain in full, completed from reference TRBV7-3 and TRBJ2-1, reads GAGVSQTPSNKVTEKGKYVELRCDPISGHTALYWYRQSLGQGPEFLIYFQGTGAADDSGLPNDRFFAVRPEGSVSTLKIQRTERGDSAVYLCASSLLRGGRNEQFFGPGTRLTVL.